The entry that follows covers one TCR beta chain sequence. Its target is unknown. Looked up from germline, CDR1 is SGHAT and CDR2 is FQNNGV. CDR3 length: 15 amino acids. This entry belongs to a study of T cells expressing NK-cell markers. Overall study: Repertoire data for TCR beta were derived from sorted T cells (CD3+CD56+NKG2C+, CD3+CD56+NKG2C- and CD3+CD56-NKG2C+). HCMV seropositivity marked seven of the eight sequenced donors; one was seronegative. Findings of the study overall: In a group of about six donors, dominant NKG2C+ clonotypes represented roughly 1.0-8% of CD8+ T cells.

TCRdb re-called the 5' RACE reads, yielding one record per CDR3 amino acid sequence without DNA. Its table records about 460,000 distinct CDR3 sequences. The sample taken for sequencing was blood T cells: a sorted CD56 or NKG2C T cell subset, CD4+ or CD8+ T cells, or bulk PBMC T cells (not recorded which). The TCR sequence derives from a woman in her forties or fifties in good health. The chain uses TRBV11-2 and TRBJ2-5; TCRdb proposes TRBD1, but this gene call is untestable without DNA. This CDR3 reads CASSLGNTGGETQYF.